These 17 T cell receptor beta chains were sequenced from one sample in a study of blood T cells in healthy people across ages. Through a sample-barcoded 5' primer and a J-beta primer mix, a second PCR was run for roughly 6 to 12 cycles. TCRdb recomputed calls from the 5' RACE reads with MiXCR, one row per CDR3 protein. The repertoire holds roughly 500,000 distinct CDR3 sequences, with around 24% as singletons. This same sample was also taken into another study, of T cells of mothers and their children.

Source material: blood. The receptors originated from a boy aged 5-17 years in good health.

The chain combines TRBV4-3 with TRBJ1-2, with a tentative D call TRBD1 (5 bases). Germline lookup yields CDR1 LGHNA and CDR2 YSLEER. The length of the CDR3 is 15 residues. V shed 1 base and J shed 8 bases, with 17 bases lying between them. In DNA, the CDR3 is TGCGCCAGCAGCCAAGTGTCGTGGGGGGAGAGAGGCTACACCTTC. This gives the protein CASSQVSWGERGYTF.

This clonotype was detected a few times. The chain joins TRBV7-2 to TRBJ2-5, with 7 bases fitting TRBD2. After removal of 5 bases from V and 5 bases from J, the junction contained 5 bases not matched to a gene. From germline, CDR1 is SGHTA and CDR2 FQGNSA. This CDR3 has 13 residues. Written as DNA, the CDR3 is TGTGCCAGCAGCACCTCTAGCGGTGAGACCCAGTACTTC. Translating it yields CASSTSSGETQYF.

V gene TRBV2 combines with J gene TRBJ2-7; TRBD1 matches at 8 bases. In germline, CDR1 is SNHLY, CDR2 FYNNEI. V lost 9 bases, J lost 3 bases, and 10 bases stayed unmatched. The CDR3 runs to 14 residues. The CDR3 loop reads CASLRDRTIYEQYF. In DNA form, the CDR3 reads TGTGCCAGTCTTCGGGACAGGACAATCTACGAGCAGTACTTC. The entire variable domain, with the rest obtained from reference TRBV2 and TRBJ2-7, is as follows: EPEVTQTPSHQVTQMGQEVILRCVPISNHLYFYWYRQILGQKVEFLVSFYNNEISEKSEIFDDQFSVERPDGSNFTLKIRSTKLEDSAMYFCASLRDRTIYEQYFGPGTRLTVT.

The V gene is TRBV20-1, the J gene TRBJ2-7; 9 bases line up with TRBD1. There are 14 residues in the CDR3. Germline CDR1 DFQATT, CDR2 SNEGSKA (reference sequence). J gave up 0 bases and V 6 bases, and 6 bases lay outside the gene matches. The CDR3 reads CSAWDRANSYEQYF. DNA for the CDR3: TGCAGTGCGTGGGACAGGGCCAACTCCTACGAGCAGTACTTC.

The chain is built from TRBV12-3 or TRBV12-4 and TRBJ2-3; tentatively, D is TRBD1 or TRBD2 (5 bases each). V lost 7 bases and J lost 6, with 14 bases in between. This CDR3 comprises 13 residues. Here the CDR3 reads CASKSEGPDTQYF. CDR3 in DNA: TGTGCCAGCAAATCCGAGGGACCCGATACGCAGTATTTT.

This clonotype was found once. The chain employs TRBV6-1 and TRBJ2-5; D is unresolved. The end of the DNA fits TRBJ2-1 better, so the J call may be wrong. CDR1 is MNHNS, CDR2 SASEGT, per germline. The CDR3 runs 13 residues. The CDR3 sequence: CASSGWADNEQFF. As DNA, the CDR3 is TGTGCCAGCAGTGGGTGGGCAGACAATGAGCAGTTCTTC.

The V gene is TRBV7-2, the J gene TRBJ2-3; 9 bases align to TRBD2. The CDR3 loop spans 13 amino acids. Germline V gene sequence: CDR1 SGHTA, CDR2 FQGNSA. V was clipped by 10 bases and J by 5 bases; unmatched bases: 7. DNA for the CDR3: TGTGCCACCCAGCGGGGGGTGGAAGATACGCAGTATTTT. Amino acids: CATQRGVEDTQYF.

This clonotype was seen a handful of times. V and J are TRBV6-5 and TRBJ1-5, with TRBD1 matching over 9 bases. The germline CDR1 and CDR2 sequences are MNHEY and SVGAGI. Germline trimming cut 6 bases from V and 1 base from J; bases unmatched to any gene: 7. The CDR3 has 16 residues. In nucleotides, the CDR3 is TGTGCCAGCAGAACCACAGGGGGCAGGAGCAATCAGCCCCAGCATTTT. Translating gives CASRTTGGRSNQPQHF.

This clonotype was seen a handful of times. The chain joins TRBV18 to TRBJ2-7; D call uncertain. The end of the DNA fits TRBJ2-5 better, so the J call may be wrong. The germline gives CDR1 KGHSH, CDR2 LQKENI. The CDR3 runs 14 residues. In DNA, the CDR3 is TGTGCCAGCTCACCACCGGCAGCCACAGAGACCCAGTACTTC. Protein sequence: CASSPPAATETQYF.

The chain couples TRBV7-2 to TRBJ2-7; D is unclear. With the DNA end fitting TRBJ2-1 better, the J assignment may be wrong. Germline-derived CDR1 and CDR2 are SGHTA and FQGNSA. CDR3 length: 15 amino acids. In DNA, the CDR3 is TGTGCCAGCAGCTTAGAATTCTCTGCCCGGACGGAGCAGTTCTTC. It yields the protein CASSLEFSARTEQFF.

In this sample, this clonotype turned up a few times. The chain couples TRBV6-5 to TRBJ2-3, with D uncertain. V gave up 0 bases and J gave up 4 bases, with 8 bases separating them. This CDR3 comprises 14 residues. CDR1 and CDR2 from the germline V gene are MNHEY and SVGAGI. CDR3 sequence reads: CASSYSSGADTQYF. Here the CDR3 DNA reads TGTGCCAGCAGTTACTCCTCAGGAGCAGATACGCAGTATTTT.

Written as DNA, the CDR3 is TGTGCCAGCAGTTCGTCCCGAGACAGGACCTACAATGAGCAGTTCTTC. Its translation: CASSSSRDRTYNEQFF. The rearrangement uses TRBV28 and TRBJ2-1; D may be TRBD1 (6 bases). V was pared by 4 bases and J by 2 bases, with 15 bases between. The CDR3 covers 16 residues. Germline V gene lookup returns CDR1 MDHEN and CDR2 SYDVKM.

This sequence joins TRBV9 and TRBJ1-1; D ambiguous. Trimming left V 0 bases short and J 4 bases short, with 10 bases between. The germline V gene encodes CDR1 SGDLS and CDR2 YYNGEE. There are 14 residues in the CDR3. CDR3 nucleotides: TGTGCCAGCAGCGTAGACTTGGTGGGCACTGAAGCTTTCTTT. Protein: CASSVDLVGTEAFF. Full variable domain (remainder filled in from reference TRBV9 and TRBJ1-1): DSGVTQTPKHLITATGQRVTLRCSPRSGDLSVYWYQQSLDQGLQFLIQYYNGEERAKGNILERFSAQQFPDLHSELNLSSLELGDSALYFCASSVDLVGTEAFFGQGTRLTVV.

This clonotype was seen just once. The gene calls are TRBV10-3 and TRBJ2-3; D is possibly TRBD1 or TRBD2 (5 bases each). The CDR3 extends over 14 amino acids. Germline-derived CDR1 and CDR2 are ENHRY and SYGVKD. Trimming removed 4 bases at V and 4 bases at J, with 12 bases between. CDR3 in amino acids: CAISAQQGPDTQYF. CDR3 DNA: TGTGCCATCAGTGCGCAGCAGGGACCAGATACGCAGTATTTT.

In this sample, this clonotype turned up a few times. This CDR3 reads CASSQGGFAYNEQFF. The CDR3 coding sequence is TGTGCCAGCAGCCAAGGGGGCTTTGCCTACAATGAGCAGTTCTTC. The chain links TRBV7-9 to TRBJ2-1; 7 bases map to TRBD1. The J segment lost 2 bases and the V segment lost 5 bases, leaving 6 bases of the junction unmatched. In germline, CDR1 is SEHNR, CDR2 FQNEAQ (reference sequence). The CDR3 covers 15 residues.

The chain couples TRBV7-2 to TRBJ2-5; a weak D match, TRBD2 (5 bases). The J call may be wrong; the DNA end is better matched by TRBJ2-7. The CDR3 extends over 17 amino acids. Germline V gene sequence: CDR1 SGHTA, CDR2 FQGNSA. The CDR3 DNA sequence: TGTGCCAGCAGCTCGAGTCCAGTGGGAGTGATATCCTACGAGCAGTACTTC. This codes for CASSSSPVGVISYEQYF.

The chain links TRBV11-2 to TRBJ1-6, with no clear D. In germline, CDR1 is SGHAT, CDR2 FQNNGV. The CDR3 has 14 amino acids. V lost 0 bases and J lost 8, with 8 bases in between. The CDR3 here is CASSLDTPYSPLHF. CDR3 in DNA: TGTGCCAGCAGCTTAGATACCCCGTATTCACCCCTCCACTTT.